This is a list of T cell receptor beta chains from one sample in a study of vaccination effects on CD4 cells after COVID-19. No antigen has been assigned to these receptors. Libraries were prepared by immunoSEQ multiplex PCR; TCRdb keeps only in-frame clonotypes and omits some of them. The sample consists of about 48,000 clones, approximately 75% of them appearing once. Here the sequenced sample was CD4+ T cells from PBMCs cultured with HCoV-OC43 spike peptides, taken before COVID-19 vaccination. The receptors here all came from a human donor who received a COVID-19 vaccine. Both conserved end residues are part of each CDR3. Each record gives: D gene, J gene, V gene, clone size, CDR3 DNA, CDR3 protein. A D gene is named only where the DNA matches it firmly. Rows give clone size only sometimes, using once, few, many, or a class for an expanded clone.

D: TRBD1
J: TRBJ2-2
V: TRBV18
size: .
DNA: TGTGCCAGCTCACCACAGGGACAGGGCGCCGGGGAGCTGTTTTTT
CDR3: CASSPQGQGAGELFF

D: .
J: TRBJ1-4
V: TRBV4-3
size: .
DNA: TGCGCCAGCAGCCCCTCGACAGCAACTAATGAAAAACTGTTTTTT
CDR3: CASSPSTATNEKLFF

D: .
J: TRBJ2-1
V: TRBV7-2
size: .
DNA: TGTGCCAGCAGCGACAGAGTTTACAATGAGCAGTTCTTC
CDR3: CASSDRVYNEQFF

D: .
J: TRBJ2-3
V: TRBV9
size: .
DNA: TGTGCCAGCAGCGTCCGGGCCCCAGATACGCAGTATTTT
CDR3: CASSVRAPDTQYF

D: TRBD1
J: TRBJ1-5
V: TRBV5-4
size: .
DNA: TGCCCGACAGGGTATAGCAATCAGCCCCAGCATTTT
CDR3: CPTGYSNQPQHF

D: TRBD2
J: TRBJ2-3
V: TRBV3-1/TRBV3-2
size: .
DNA: TGTGCCAGCAGCCCCCGGACTAGCGGGAGCACAGATACGCAGTATTTT
CDR3: CASSPRTSGSTDTQYF

D: TRBD1
J: TRBJ1-1
V: TRBV7-2
size: few
DNA: TGTGCCAGCAGCCCAACCCGACAGGGTCTAGCTTTCTTT
CDR3: CASSPTRQGLAFF

D: .
J: TRBJ1-5
V: TRBV23-1
size: once
DNA: TGCGCCAGCAGGCCTGTTCCCCCGGTCCCCTCCCCCAATCAGCCCCAGCATTTT
CDR3: CASRPVPPVPSPNQPQHF

D: TRBD2
J: TRBJ2-1
V: TRBV30
size: .
DNA: TGTGCCTGGAGAATTCGCGGGGGAGCGTACAATGAGCAGTTCTTC
CDR3: CAWRIRGGAYNEQFF

D: TRBD1
J: TRBJ1-5
V: TRBV18
size: .
DNA: TGTGCCAGCTCACCGCGGGGACAGATTAGCAATCAGCCCCAGCATTTT
CDR3: CASSPRGQISNQPQHF

D: TRBD1
J: TRBJ1-1
V: TRBV2
size: .
DNA: TGTGCCAGCAAGACAGGGGGCACTGAAGCTTTCTTT
CDR3: CASKTGGTEAFF

D: .
J: TRBJ1-2
V: TRBV6-1
size: .
DNA: TGTGCCAGCAGTGAAAGAACAGCCTATGGCTACACCTTC
CDR3: CASSERTAYGYTF

D: .
J: TRBJ2-1
V: TRBV11-2
size: .
DNA: TGTGCCAGCAGCTCCGCCGGCGGGGCGAGCTCCTACAATGAGCAGTTCTTC
CDR3: CASSSAGGASSYNEQFF

D: .
J: TRBJ1-2
V: TRBV7-2
size: .
DNA: TGTGCCAGCAGCTTAGCTCTAGGACAGTTGGAGGGGAACGGCTACACCTTC
CDR3: CASSLALGQLEGNGYTF

D: TRBD2
J: TRBJ2-5
V: TRBV10-3
size: .
DNA: TGTGCCATCGGCTGGACTAGCGGGGGGGCCCTGGGAGAGACCCAGTACTTC
CDR3: CAIGWTSGGALGETQYF

D: .
J: TRBJ2-5
V: TRBV7-8
size: .
DNA: TGTGCCAGCAGCTTAGTTCGCCAAGAGACCCAGTACTTC
CDR3: CASSLVRQETQYF

D: .
J: TRBJ1-1
V: TRBV5-1
size: .
DNA: TGCGCCAGCAGCTTGGAACGAGGAGGACAGTGGAACACTGAAGCTTTCTTT
CDR3: CASSLERGGQWNTEAFF

D: TRBD1
J: TRBJ1-3
V: TRBV4-1
size: .
DNA: TGCGCCAGCAGCCCAGAGGGACAGAGCCCTGGAAACACCATATATTTT
CDR3: CASSPEGQSPGNTIYF

D: TRBD1
J: TRBJ2-3
V: TRBV6-2/TRBV6-3
size: .
DNA: TGTGCCAGCAGTTACTCGCCGGGACAGGGGTACTTAGGGGATACGCAGTATTTT
CDR3: CASSYSPGQGYLGDTQYF

D: .
J: TRBJ2-1
V: TRBV9
size: .
DNA: TGTGCCAGCAGCGTAAAGGCAGGCCCGTTGAGTGAGCAGTTCTTC
CDR3: CASSVKAGPLSEQFF

D: TRBD1
J: TRBJ1-3
V: TRBV5-1
size: .
DNA: TGCGCCAGCAGCCCAGAACGACAGGGCTTCGGAAACACCATATATTTT
CDR3: CASSPERQGFGNTIYF

D: .
J: TRBJ2-2
V: TRBV29-1
size: .
DNA: TGCAGCGTTAGGGGACAAGGGTCGGGCACCGGGGAGCTGTTTTTT
CDR3: CSVRGQGSGTGELFF

D: TRBD1
J: TRBJ2-1
V: TRBV3-1/TRBV3-2
size: few
DNA: TGTGCCAGCAGCCGATGGACAGGCAATGAGCAGTTCTTC
CDR3: CASSRWTGNEQFF

D: TRBD1
J: TRBJ2-1
V: TRBV5-8
size: .
DNA: TGTGCCAGCAGCTTGTACAGGGGTGTAAGCAATGAGCAGTTCTTC
CDR3: CASSLYRGVSNEQFF

D: .
J: TRBJ2-1
V: TRBV7-3
size: .
DNA: TGTGCCAGCAGCCCTACGTTGTTCCACAATGAGCAGTTCTTC
CDR3: CASSPTLFHNEQFF

D: .
J: TRBJ2-5
V: TRBV6-5
size: .
DNA: TGTGCCAGTAGGGTGACATCGGTAGGAGAGACCCAGTACTTC
CDR3: CASRVTSVGETQYF

D: .
J: TRBJ2-3
V: TRBV29-1
size: .
DNA: TGCAGCACTCGGCCGGCAGATACGCAGTATTTT
CDR3: CSTRPADTQYF

D: .
J: TRBJ2-6
V: TRBV18
size: .
DNA: TGTGCCAGCTCACCAACGAGCTCTGGGGCCAACGTCCTGACTTTC
CDR3: CASSPTSSGANVLTF

D: .
J: TRBJ2-1
V: TRBV19
size: once
DNA: TGTGCCAGTAGTATGGGCAGGGGAGGTAACAATGAGCAGTTCTTC
CDR3: CASSMGRGGNNEQFF

D: .
J: TRBJ2-1
V: TRBV5-1
size: .
DNA: TGCGCCAGCAGCTTAGGACAGAACGATGAGCAGTTCTTC
CDR3: CASSLGQNDEQFF

D: .
J: TRBJ1-5
V: TRBV5-1
size: once
DNA: TGCGCCAGCAGCTTGACCGGGACACAGTATCAGCCCCAGCATTTT
CDR3: CASSLTGTQYQPQHF

D: .
J: TRBJ1-2
V: TRBV12-3/TRBV12-4
size: .
DNA: TGTGCCAGCAGTCCACAGGGCCGCGCTGGCTACACCTTC
CDR3: CASSPQGRAGYTF

D: TRBD2
J: TRBJ2-1
V: TRBV5-6
size: .
DNA: TGTGCCAGCAGGCGAGCGGGGACCTACAATGAGCAGTTCTTC
CDR3: CASRRAGTYNEQFF

D: .
J: TRBJ2-1
V: TRBV28
size: .
DNA: TGTGCCAGCAGTACCCAAGCAGATTACAATGAGCAGTTCTTC
CDR3: CASSTQADYNEQFF

D: TRBD1
J: TRBJ1-2
V: TRBV10-1
size: .
DNA: TGCGCCAGCAGTGATCCCCCAGACCTCAGGGGGCGCCGAGGCTACACCTTC
CDR3: CASSDPPDLRGRRGYTF

D: .
J: TRBJ2-5
V: TRBV5-1
size: .
DNA: TGCGCCAGCAGCTCGGGACTGGTGAACCAAGAGACCCAGTACTTC
CDR3: CASSSGLVNQETQYF

D: .
J: TRBJ2-1
V: TRBV5-1
size: .
DNA: TGCGCCAGCAGCTTGGGGACATTTTCCTACAATGAGCAGTTCTTC
CDR3: CASSLGTFSYNEQFF

D: .
J: TRBJ1-1
V: TRBV2
size: .
DNA: TGTGCCAGCAGTCGAGAACTAACTGAAGCTTTCTTT
CDR3: CASSRELTEAFF

D: .
J: TRBJ1-5
V: TRBV4-1
size: .
DNA: TGCGCCAGCAGCCAAGATCGAGTGGGCGGTTTTAGAGGCGATCAGCCCCAGCATTTT
CDR3: CASSQDRVGGFRGDQPQHF

D: .
J: TRBJ1-3
V: TRBV21-1
size: once
DNA: TGTGCCAGCAGCCCGTCGGCCCCTGGTGATGGAAACACCATATATTTT
CDR3: CASSPSAPGDGNTIYF